Sequencing of this T cell receptor beta chain was carried out in a study of shared clonotypes between healthy human individuals. Across the whole study: Each donor's CD4 naive and CD4 memory cells filled three plates apiece, CD8 naive two, and CD8 memory one. Notes on the study in general: Against clonotypes common to all four donors, non-shared ones had lower generation probabilities.

About this clone: Its specificity is unknown.

The material for each subset, its genomic DNA, was split evenly across several immunoSEQ plates. Libraries were prepared by immunoSEQ multiplex PCR; TCRdb keeps only in-frame clonotypes and omits some of them. The table records about 2.2 million clones, 80% to 95% of them present only once. In the naive CD8 group, cells lacked CD45RO and were positively selected for CCR7, so terminally differentiated effector memory CD45RA+ cells were left out. Adults of Caucasian background living in Nashville, Tennessee made up all donors. There are 15 residues in the CDR3. Germline CDR1 SGHAT, CDR2 FQNNGV. Deletions cut 1 base from V and 7 bases from J, with 14 bases between.

This chain connects TRBV11-2 to TRBJ1-5; TRBD1 might be the D (5 bases). Source material: naive CD8+ T cells from PBMCs. The clonotype originates from a man in his late teens or twenties in good health. Some clones in this sample may be carry-over from other donors' samples. CDR3 sequence (DNA): TGTGCCAGCAGCTTAGGTCGCGGAGGGGCGCAGCCCCAGCATTTT. Its protein product is CASSLGRGGAQPQHF. The variable domain in full, completed from reference TRBV11-2 and TRBJ1-5, reads EAGVAQSPRYKIIEKRQSVAFWCNPISGHATLYWYQQILGQGPKLLIQFQNNGVVDDSQLPKDRFSAERLKGVDSTLKIQPAKLEDSAVYLCASSLGRGGAQPQHFGDGTRLSIL.